This T cell receptor (beta chain) was obtained from a study of blood T cell repertoires in COVID-19. Study summary: Samples of COVID-19 (acute and convalescent) were obtained from the United States, Italy and Spain.

This clone has only a few counts. In the authors' workflow: Amplification of reference gene primers was used by the study to estimate nucleated cell counts. Generated by immunoSEQ multiplex PCR, the TCRdb table keeps only in-frame clones and is missing some. Clone size and the V and J calls come from that table; the DNA yielded D and trimming. The data hold some 200,000 clones, with about four fifths observed a single time. Adults between roughly 18 and 95 years of age took part from fewer than 30 US areas. The clonotype originates from a woman between 45 and 60 years old with acute COVID-19. Sequencing was done on a sample of PBMCs or T cells enriched from blood (not recorded which).

CDR3 coding DNA: TGTGCCAGTCGGGGACAGGGGGATACCGGGGAGCTGTTTTTT. Amino acids: CASRGQGDTGELFF. This sequence joins TRBV6-5 and TRBJ2-2, with 11 bases fitting TRBD1. V lost 9 bases to trimming and J lost 5 bases; unmatched junction nucleotides: 5. Germline V gives CDR1 MNHEY, CDR2 SVGAGI. The CDR3 consists of 14 residues.